The T cell receptor beta chain described here comes from a study of T-cell reconstitution after alpha-beta-depleted transplantation in children. This clonotype occurred a few times. This CDR3 comprises 16 residues. Trimming cost V 4 bases and J 3 bases, with 18 bases left between them. Unique molecular identifiers were incorporated into the prepared TCRbeta library. Each CDR3 protein is one row after TCRdb ran MiXCR on the PCR reads. The sample yields roughly 500,000 distinct CDR3 sequences, less than 35% seen once. The specimen was PBMCs from the stem cell graft donor, collected from the stem cell graft. The clonotype originates from a human donor who donated a stem cell graft to a child with aplastic anemia. V gene TRBV12-3 or TRBV12-4 combines with J gene TRBJ1-2; maybe TRBD1 (6 bases). The CDR3 region has the DNA TGTGCCAGCAGTTCCCGGGACACCAAGCCCGACTATGGCTACACCTTC. Translating it yields CASSSRDTKPDYGYTF.